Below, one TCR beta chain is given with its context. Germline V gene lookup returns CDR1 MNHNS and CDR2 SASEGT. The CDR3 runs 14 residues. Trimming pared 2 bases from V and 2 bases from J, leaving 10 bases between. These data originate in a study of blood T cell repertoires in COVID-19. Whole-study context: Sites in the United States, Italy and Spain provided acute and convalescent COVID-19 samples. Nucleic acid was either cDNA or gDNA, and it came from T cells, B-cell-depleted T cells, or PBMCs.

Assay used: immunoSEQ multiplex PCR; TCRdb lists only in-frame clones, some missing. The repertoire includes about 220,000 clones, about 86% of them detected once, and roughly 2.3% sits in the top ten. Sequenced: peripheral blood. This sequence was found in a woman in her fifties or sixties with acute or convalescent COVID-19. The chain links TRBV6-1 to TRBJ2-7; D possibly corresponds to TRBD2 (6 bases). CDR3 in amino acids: CASSESQRAYEQYF. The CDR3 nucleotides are TGTGCCAGCAGTGAATCCCAGCGGGCCTACGAGCAGTACTTC.